Each of the 22 T cell receptor beta chains below was sequenced from the same sample in a study of shared clonotypes between healthy human individuals. The table came from immunoSEQ multiplex PCR; TCRdb's copy has only in-frame clones and leaves some out. The sample holds hundreds of thousands of clones, more than 70% seen once. Sequencing used memory CD4+ T cells sorted from blood. The subset is: CD45RA-negative fraction. The receptors come from a woman younger than 45 in good health.

The rearrangement joins TRBV6-4 to TRBJ1-1; D uncertain. The CDR3 totals 13 residues. V lost 5 bases and J lost 3, with 10 bases in between. Germline CDR1 reads MRHNA; CDR2 reads SNTAGT. For the CDR3, the DNA is TGTGCCAGCAGTAAAGAAGGTCACACTGAAGCTTTCTTT. Translation: CASSKEGHTEAFF.

Note on this clone: The junction does not match germline at one end; this may be a read error. V usage is TRBV11-2 and J usage is TRBJ2-7; no definite D call. The CDR3 is 12 residues long. CDR1 is SGHAT, CDR2 FQNNGV, per germline. The CDR3 is CASSLGTVSLMF. In nucleotides, the CDR3 is TGTGCCAGCAGCTTAGGTACCGTCAGCCTCATGTTC. The full variable domain, completed using reference TRBV11-2 and TRBJ2-7, is EAGVAQSPRYKIIEKRQSVAFWCNPISGHATLYWYQQILGQGPKLLIQFQNNGVVDDSQLPKDRFSAERLKGVDSTLKIQPAKLEDSAVYLCASSLGTVSLMFGPGTRLTVT.

Only one count was recorded for this clone. The chain recombines TRBV25-1 with TRBJ2-5; 13 positions match TRBD2. V trimming: 5 bases; J trimming: 5 bases; junction bases outside the gene matches: 5. CDR3 size: 15 residues. Germline-derived CDR1 and CDR2 are MGHDK and SYGVNS. For the CDR3, the DNA is TGTGCCAGCAGTCCCCAGACTAGCGGGAGGGAGACCCAGTACTTC. Protein sequence: CASSPQTSGRETQYF.

In its sample, this clone was seen a few times. The V and J genes are TRBV7-2 and TRBJ2-1; D might be TRBD1 (5 bases). Germline values: CDR1 SGHTA, CDR2 FQGNSA. The CDR3 contains 13 residues. V lost 5 bases to trimming and J lost 9 bases, with 14 bases between them. CDR3 in amino acids: CASSPPLRGEQFF. The CDR3 coding sequence is TGTGCCAGCAGCCCACCGCTTAGGGGTGAGCAGTTCTTC. The complete variable domain, with remaining parts taken from reference TRBV7-2 and TRBJ2-1, reads GAGVSQSPSNKVTEKGKDVELRCDPISGHTALYWYRQSLGQGLEFLIYFQGNSAPDKSGLPSDRFSAERTGGSVSTLTIQRTQQEDSAVYLCASSPPLRGEQFFGPGTRLTVL.

The chain is built from TRBV29-1 and TRBJ2-5; TRBD2 is a possible D gene (5 bases). The CDR3 is made up of 14 amino acids. Trimming pared 3 bases from V and 0 bases from J, leaving 11 bases between. In germline, CDR1 is SQVTM, CDR2 ANQGSEA. The CDR3 DNA reads as TGCAGCGTTGAGCCAGCGGACTACCAAGAGACCCAGTACTTC. Its protein product is CSVEPADYQETQYF.

The V call is TRBV6-1, the J call TRBJ2-7; maybe TRBD2 (6 bases). The CDR3 consists of 16 residues. Trimming cost V 3 bases and J 4 bases, with 19 bases left between them. Germline CDR1 and CDR2: MNHNS and SASEGT. As DNA, the CDR3 is TGTGCCAGCAGTGAGCGGGTAGGCGGGGTGGGATACGAGCAGTACTTC. This sequence encodes CASSERVGGVGYEQYF.

Comment on this clone: At the DNA level, this CDR3 is encoded by other sequences in the same sample as well. The rearrangement links TRBV4-1 to TRBJ2-7, with D unresolved. The V and J ends lost 0 bases and 0 bases respectively, with 6 bases between them. The CDR3 has 14 amino acids. Germline V gives CDR1 MGHRA, CDR2 YSYEKL. This chain's CDR3 is CASSQDRSSYEQYF. CDR3 sequence (DNA): TGCGCCAGCAGCCAAGACCGGAGCTCCTACGAGCAGTACTTC.

The V gene is TRBV9, the J gene TRBJ1-5, with D possibly matching TRBD1 (5 bases). Looked up from germline, CDR1 is SGDLS and CDR2 is YYNGEE. Trimming stripped 4 bases from V and 0 bases from J, with 14 bases between. This CDR3 contains 16 residues. The CDR3 DNA is TGTGCCAGCAGCTCCTGGGGGTTTCATAGCAATCAGCCCCAGCATTTT. Its translation: CASSSWGFHSNQPQHF.

Only a few counts were recorded for this clone. The genes are TRBV7-8 and TRBJ2-5; 9 positions match TRBD1. This CDR3 contains 18 residues. Unmatched junction bases numbered 14, after V lost 4 bases and J lost 2 bases. Germline lookup yields CDR1 SGHVS and CDR2 FQNEAQ. CDR3 bases: TGTGCCAGCAGCTCCGGACAGGGGAGGGGAGGGGGACAAGAGACCCAGTACTTC. This encodes CASSSGQGRGGGQETQYF.

This clone was detected only a few times. The V and J genes are TRBV28 and TRBJ2-1; D is undetermined. Germline CDR1 and CDR2: MDHEN and SYDVKM. The CDR3 length is 15 residues. Trimming removed 4 bases from V and 5 bases from J, with 15 bases in between. In DNA form, the CDR3 reads TGTGCCAGCAGTTCCAGTAAATCCCGAGACAATGAGCAGTTCTTC. Amino acid sequence: CASSSSKSRDNEQFF.

The chain carries TRBV11-2 and TRBJ2-2, with 13 bases fitting TRBD2. The CDR3 is 19 amino acids. V lost 0 bases and J lost 7; bases outside the gene matches: 11. The V gene's germline CDR1 is SGHAT and CDR2 FQNNGV. CDR3 sequence (DNA): TGTGCCAGCAGCTTAGATTCGCGAATTACTAGCGGGAGGGGCGGGGAGCTGTTTTTT. This gives the protein CASSLDSRITSGRGGELFF.

There are a few counts of this clone. The V call is TRBV28, the J call TRBJ1-2; no reliable D call. V dropped 7 bases and J dropped 7 bases, with 10 bases sitting between them. Germline CDR1 and CDR2: MDHEN and SYDVKM. The CDR3 loop spans 11 amino acids. CDR3 residues: CASTNRFGYTF. The CDR3 DNA sequence: TGTGCCAGCACCAATCGGTTTGGCTACACCTTC.

CDR3 DNA: TGCGCCAGCAGCCAAATCCCCCAGGGCAGGAATGAAAAACTGTTTTTT. The encoded protein is CASSQIPQGRNEKLFF. The chain carries TRBV4-1 and TRBJ1-4; D is perhaps TRBD1 (5 bases). The CDR3 has 16 amino acids. The ends were cut back, 2 bases at V and 5 bases at J, with 15 bases in the middle. Germline V gene lookup returns CDR1 MGHRA and CDR2 YSYEKL.

The chain links TRBV5-1 to TRBJ2-5, with 11 positions matching TRBD2. CDR1 is SGHRS and CDR2 is YFSETQ in the germline V gene. The CDR3 is 17 residues long. V was clipped by 0 bases and J by 5 bases; unmatched bases: 9. CDR3 amino acids: CASSLGTLAGGRETQYF. The CDR3, as DNA: TGCGCCAGCAGCTTGGGTACTCTAGCGGGAGGCAGGGAGACCCAGTACTTC.

A remark on this clone: Other nucleotide sequences from this sample produce the same CDR3. V is TRBV5-1 and J is TRBJ2-2; TRBD2 aligns across 11 bases. The CDR3 extends over 16 amino acids. The germline CDR1 and CDR2 sequences are SGHRS and YFSETQ. Trimming cost V 4 bases and J 1 base; bases outside gene matches: 3. The CDR3 reads CASSLLAGGNTGELFF. The CDR3 nucleotides are TGCGCCAGCAGCCTTCTAGCGGGAGGGAACACCGGGGAGCTGTTTTTT.

The rearrangement links TRBV27 to TRBJ2-1, with 12 bases that match TRBD2. This CDR3 spans 15 amino acids. The V and J ends lost 5 bases and 12 bases, in that order; junction bases with no gene match: 11. Per germline, CDR1 MNHEY and CDR2 SMNVEV (reference sequence). The CDR3 loop is CASSTPGLAGLGQFF. In nucleotides, the CDR3 is TGTGCCAGCAGTACCCCGGGACTAGCGGGCCTGGGGCAGTTCTTC.

This clone occurred many times. This CDR3 is also generated by other DNA sequences in the sample. The rearrangement joins TRBV19 to TRBJ1-4, with D perhaps TRBD1 (5 bases). CDR3 size: 13 residues. Germline lookup yields CDR1 LNHDA and CDR2 SQIVND (reference sequence). Trimming took off 11 bases at V and 1 base at J, with 11 bases between the two ends. Here the CDR3 DNA reads TGTGCCTCCTCGACAGAAACTAATGAAAAACTGTTTTTT. It specifies CASSTETNEKLFF. Full variable domain (outside the CDR3, taken from reference TRBV19 and TRBJ1-4): DGGITQSPKYLFRKEGQNVTLSCEQNLNHDAMYWYRQDPGQGLRLIYYSQIVNDFQKGDIAEGYSVSREKKESFPLTVTSAQKNPTAFYLCASSTETNEKLFFGSGTQLSVL.

This chain uses TRBV7-6 with TRBJ2-5; D uncertain. This CDR3 has 12 amino acids. V lost 3 bases to trimming and J lost 5 bases, with 7 bases between them. Per germline, CDR1 SGHVS and CDR2 FNYEAQ. Written as DNA, the CDR3 is TGTGCCAGCAGCTTCGTAGGCGAGACCCAGTACTTC. It codes for CASSFVGETQYF.

The V call is TRBV6-1, the J call TRBJ2-2, with D perhaps assigned TRBD1 or TRBD2 (5 bases each). The CDR3 is 15 amino acids. V gave up 4 bases and J gave up 6 bases, with 15 bases separating them. Germline CDR1 is MNHNS and CDR2 is SASEGT. The chain's CDR3 is CASSGGVWSAGELFF. Here the CDR3 DNA reads TGTGCCAGCAGTGGAGGGGTTTGGTCTGCCGGGGAGCTGTTTTTT.

This clone was picked up one time. The CDR3 loop reads CASSGRDGTSGANVLTF. The CDR3 coding sequence is TGTGCCAGCAGTGGCCGGGACGGAACCTCTGGGGCCAACGTCCTGACTTTC. V gene TRBV28 combines with J gene TRBJ2-6, with D tentatively TRBD1 or TRBD2 (5 bases each). The V end was cut by 5 bases, the J end by 0 bases, with 14 bases between. CDR3 length: 17 residues. The germline V gene encodes CDR1 MDHEN and CDR2 SYDVKM.

About this clone itself: The junction departs from the called germline gene at one end, perhaps through a read error. This sequence joins TRBV5-6 and TRBJ2-4; TRBD1 matches at 10 bases. The CDR3 runs to 12 residues. The germline V gene has CDR1 SGHDT and CDR2 YYEEEE. CDR3 coding DNA: TGTGCCAGCAGCACAACCGGGACAGGGGTAAGCTTC. Translation: CASSTTGTGVSF. The full variable domain, rest sourced from reference TRBV5-6 and TRBJ2-4, is DAGVTQSPTHLIKTRGQQVTLRCSPKSGHDTVSWYQQALGQGPQFIFQYYEEEERQRGNFPDRFSGHQFPNYSSELNVNALLLGDSALYLCASSTTGTGVSFGAGTRLSVL.

The chain couples TRBV19 to TRBJ2-2; D is undetermined. V was trimmed by 7 bases and J by 6 bases, leaving 21 bases between them. The germline V gene has CDR1 LNHDA and CDR2 SQIVND (reference sequence). The CDR3 sequence is 16 residues long. The CDR3 sequence: CASTDGKTVRAGELFF. The DNA of the CDR3 is TGTGCCAGTACAGACGGAAAGACGGTTAGGGCCGGGGAGCTGTTTTTT.